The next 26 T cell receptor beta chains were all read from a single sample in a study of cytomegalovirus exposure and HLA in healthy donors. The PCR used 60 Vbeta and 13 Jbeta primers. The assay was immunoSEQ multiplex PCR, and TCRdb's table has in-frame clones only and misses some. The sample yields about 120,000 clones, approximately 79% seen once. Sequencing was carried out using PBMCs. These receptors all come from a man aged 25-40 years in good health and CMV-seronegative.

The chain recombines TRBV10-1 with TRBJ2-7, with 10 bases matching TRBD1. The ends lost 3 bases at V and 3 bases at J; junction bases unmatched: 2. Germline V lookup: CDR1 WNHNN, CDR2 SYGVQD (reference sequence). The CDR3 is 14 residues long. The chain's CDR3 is CASSDGTGVYEQYF. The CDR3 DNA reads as TGCGCCAGCAGTGACGGGACAGGGGTCTACGAGCAGTACTTC.

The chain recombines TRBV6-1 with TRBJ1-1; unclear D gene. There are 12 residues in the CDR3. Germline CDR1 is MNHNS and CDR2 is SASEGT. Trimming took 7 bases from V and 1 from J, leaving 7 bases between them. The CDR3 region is CASIQQNTEAFF. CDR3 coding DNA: TGTGCCAGCATTCAACAGAACACTGAAGCTTTCTTT.

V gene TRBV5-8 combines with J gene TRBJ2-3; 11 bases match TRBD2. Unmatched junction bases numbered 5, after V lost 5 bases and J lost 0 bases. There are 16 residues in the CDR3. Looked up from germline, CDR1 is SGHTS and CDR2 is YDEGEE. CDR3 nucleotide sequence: TGTGCCAGCAGACATAGCGGGGGGGCTAGCACAGATACGCAGTATTTT. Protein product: CASRHSGGASTDTQYF.

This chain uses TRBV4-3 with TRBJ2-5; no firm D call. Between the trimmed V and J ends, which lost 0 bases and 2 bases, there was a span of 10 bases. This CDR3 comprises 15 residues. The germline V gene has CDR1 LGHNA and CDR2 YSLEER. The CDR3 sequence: CASSQDGEQQETQYF. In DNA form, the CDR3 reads TGCGCCAGCAGCCAAGACGGCGAACAGCAAGAGACCCAGTACTTC.

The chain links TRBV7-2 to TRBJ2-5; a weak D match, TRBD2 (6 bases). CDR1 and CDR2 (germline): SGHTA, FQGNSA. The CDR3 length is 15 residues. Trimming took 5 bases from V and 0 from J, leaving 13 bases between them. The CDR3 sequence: CASSQERGNQETQYF. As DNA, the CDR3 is TGTGCCAGCAGCCAGGAACGGGGGAACCAAGAGACCCAGTACTTC.

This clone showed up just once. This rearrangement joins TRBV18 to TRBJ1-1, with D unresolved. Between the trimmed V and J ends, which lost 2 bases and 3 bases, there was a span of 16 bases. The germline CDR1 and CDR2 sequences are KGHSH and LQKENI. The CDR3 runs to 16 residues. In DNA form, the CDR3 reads TGTGCCAGCTCACCAAGTAAAGGGAGCGGAGACACTGAAGCTTTCTTT. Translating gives CASSPSKGSGDTEAFF.

The CDR3 here is CASSRGQGISYEQYF. CDR3 DNA: TGTGCCAGCAGCCGGGGACAGGGGATTTCCTACGAGCAGTACTTC. The chain joins TRBV7-3 to TRBJ2-7; 10 bases line up with TRBD1. After removal of 5 bases from V and 1 base from J, the junction contained 5 bases not matched to a gene. The germline V gene has CDR1 SGHTA and CDR2 FQGTGA. This CDR3 has 15 amino acids.

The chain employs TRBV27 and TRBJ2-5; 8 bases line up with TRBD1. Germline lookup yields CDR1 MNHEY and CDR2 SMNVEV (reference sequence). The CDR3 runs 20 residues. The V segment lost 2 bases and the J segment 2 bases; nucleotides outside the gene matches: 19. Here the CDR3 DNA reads TGTGCCAGCAGTTTACCCCGTCAGCCGAGGGACAGGCAGTTACAAGAGACCCAGTACTTC. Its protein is CASSLPRQPRDRQLQETQYF.

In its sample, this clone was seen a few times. The CDR3 reads CASSYSYDSRNTIYF. CDR3 sequence (DNA): TGTGCCAGCAGTTACTCATATGACAGTCGAAACACCATATATTTT. This sequence joins TRBV6-5 and TRBJ1-3; D is possibly TRBD1 (5 bases). CDR1 and CDR2 (germline): MNHEY, SVGAGI. V was shortened by 0 bases and J by 5 bases, with 11 bases between the two germline ends. This CDR3 is 15 amino acids long.

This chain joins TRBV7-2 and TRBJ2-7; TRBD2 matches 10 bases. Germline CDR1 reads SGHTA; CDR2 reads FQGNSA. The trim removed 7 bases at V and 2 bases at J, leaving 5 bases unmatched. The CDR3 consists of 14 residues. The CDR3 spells CASTSSGGPYEQYF. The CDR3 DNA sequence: TGTGCCAGCACGAGTAGCGGGGGGCCCTACGAGCAGTACTTC.

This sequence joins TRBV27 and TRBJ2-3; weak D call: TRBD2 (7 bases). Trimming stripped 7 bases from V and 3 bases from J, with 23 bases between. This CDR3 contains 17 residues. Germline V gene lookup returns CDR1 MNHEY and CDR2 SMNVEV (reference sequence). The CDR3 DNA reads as TGTGCCAGCACCCCCGGGAAAGGGGGGGCCGGAACAGATACGCAGTATTTT. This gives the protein CASTPGKGGAGTDTQYF.

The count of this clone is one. The DNA for the CDR3 is TGCGCCAGCAGCTTGGCCGGAGGACAGACCTCTTTGCATTTT. Protein product: CASSLAGGQTSLHF. The V gene is TRBV5-1, the J gene TRBJ1-5; a weak D match, TRBD1 (6 bases). Trimming took off 0 bases at V and 15 bases at J, with 19 bases between the two ends. Germline assignment: CDR1 SGHRS and CDR2 YFSETQ. There are 14 residues in the CDR3.

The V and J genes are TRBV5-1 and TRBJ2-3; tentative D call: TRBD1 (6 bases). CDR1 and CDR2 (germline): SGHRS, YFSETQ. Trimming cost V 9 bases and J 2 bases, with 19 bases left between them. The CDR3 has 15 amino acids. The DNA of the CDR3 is TGCGCCACCAGAGGGGGAGCGACTACCACAGATACGCAGTATTTT. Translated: CATRGGATTTDTQYF.

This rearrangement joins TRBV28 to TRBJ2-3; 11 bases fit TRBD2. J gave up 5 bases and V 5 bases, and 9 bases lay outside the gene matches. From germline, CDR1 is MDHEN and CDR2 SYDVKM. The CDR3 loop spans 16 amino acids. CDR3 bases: TGTGCCAGCAGTACTCATAGCGGGGGGGCCGAAGATACGCAGTATTTT. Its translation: CASSTHSGGAEDTQYF.

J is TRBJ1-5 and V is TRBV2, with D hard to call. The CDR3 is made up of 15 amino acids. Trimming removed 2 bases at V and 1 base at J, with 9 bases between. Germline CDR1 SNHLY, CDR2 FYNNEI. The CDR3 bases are TGTGCCAGCAGTGAATTGATTCTAAGCAATCAGCCCCAGCATTTT. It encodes CASSELILSNQPQHF.

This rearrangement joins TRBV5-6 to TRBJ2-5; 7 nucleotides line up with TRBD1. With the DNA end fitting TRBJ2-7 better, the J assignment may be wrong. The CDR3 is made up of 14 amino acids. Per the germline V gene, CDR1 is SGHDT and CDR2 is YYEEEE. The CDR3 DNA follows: TGTGCCAGCAGCTCGGGGACAGCCTTCTACGAGCAGTACTTC. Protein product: CASSSGTAFYEQYF.

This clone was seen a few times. The CDR3 sequence is CASSLGRSTDTQYF. The CDR3 DNA follows: TGCGCCAGCAGCTTGGGCAGGAGCACAGATACGCAGTATTTT. The chain employs TRBV5-1 and TRBJ2-3, with D uncertain. V shed 0 bases and J shed 0 bases, with 5 bases lying between them. From germline, CDR1 is SGHRS and CDR2 YFSETQ. The CDR3 consists of 14 residues.

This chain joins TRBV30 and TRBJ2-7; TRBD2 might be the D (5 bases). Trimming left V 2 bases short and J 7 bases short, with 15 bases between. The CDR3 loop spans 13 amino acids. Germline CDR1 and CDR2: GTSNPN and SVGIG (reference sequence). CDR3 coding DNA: TGTGCCTGGAGTAGTGGTTTAGAGGGAGAGCAGTACTTC. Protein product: CAWSSGLEGEQYF. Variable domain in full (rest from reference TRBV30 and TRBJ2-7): SQTIHQWPATLVQPVGSPLSLECTVEGTSNPNLYWYRQAAGRGLQLLFYSVGIGQISSEVPQNLSASRPQDRQFILSSKKLLLSDSGFYLCAWSSGLEGEQYFGPGTRLTVT.

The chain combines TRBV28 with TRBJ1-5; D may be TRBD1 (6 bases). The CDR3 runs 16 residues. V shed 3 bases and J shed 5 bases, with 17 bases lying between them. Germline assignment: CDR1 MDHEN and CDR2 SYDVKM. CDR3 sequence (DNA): TGTGCCAGCAGTTTTAGGGGGGAGGGTATACATCAGCCCCAGCATTTT. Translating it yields CASSFRGEGIHQPQHF.

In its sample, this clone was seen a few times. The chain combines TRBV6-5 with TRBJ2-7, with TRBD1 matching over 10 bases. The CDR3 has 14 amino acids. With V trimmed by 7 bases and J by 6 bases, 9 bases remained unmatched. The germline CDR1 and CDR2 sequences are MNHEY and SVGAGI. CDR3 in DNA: TGTGCCAGCACTGATTGGACAGGGGGGGGCGAGCAGTACTTC. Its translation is CASTDWTGGGEQYF.

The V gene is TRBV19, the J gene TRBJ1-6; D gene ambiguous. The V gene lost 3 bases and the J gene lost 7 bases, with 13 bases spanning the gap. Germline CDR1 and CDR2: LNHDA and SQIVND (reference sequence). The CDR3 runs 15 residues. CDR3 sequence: CASSIRGPTNSPLHF. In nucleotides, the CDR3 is TGTGCCAGTAGTATTCGAGGGCCCACGAATTCACCCCTCCACTTT.

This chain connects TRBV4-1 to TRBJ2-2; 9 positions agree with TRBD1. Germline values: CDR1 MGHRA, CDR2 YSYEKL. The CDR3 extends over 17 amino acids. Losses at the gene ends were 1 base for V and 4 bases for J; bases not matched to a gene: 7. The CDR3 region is CASSQVRGTGSTGELFF. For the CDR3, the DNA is TGCGCCAGCAGCCAAGTTCGGGGGACAGGGTCCACCGGGGAGCTGTTTTTT.

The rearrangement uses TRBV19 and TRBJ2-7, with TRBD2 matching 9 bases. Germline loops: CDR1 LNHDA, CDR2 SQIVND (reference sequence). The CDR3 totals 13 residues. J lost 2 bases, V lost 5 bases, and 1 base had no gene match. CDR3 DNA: TGTGCCAGTAGTTTAGCGGGGGCCTACGAGCAGTACTTC. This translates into CASSLAGAYEQYF.

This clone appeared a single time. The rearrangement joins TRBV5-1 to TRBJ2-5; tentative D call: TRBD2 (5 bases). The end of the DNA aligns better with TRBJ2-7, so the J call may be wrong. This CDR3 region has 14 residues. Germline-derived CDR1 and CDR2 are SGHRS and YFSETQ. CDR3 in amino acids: CASSFGLTIFEQYF. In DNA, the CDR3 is TGCGCCAGCAGCTTCGGACTCACTATATTCGAGCAGTACTTC.

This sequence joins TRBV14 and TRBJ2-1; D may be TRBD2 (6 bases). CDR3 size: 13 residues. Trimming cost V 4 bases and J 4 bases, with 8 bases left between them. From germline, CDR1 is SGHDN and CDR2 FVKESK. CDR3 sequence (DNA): TGTGCCAGCAGCCCAGGGACTTACAATGAGCAGTTCTTC. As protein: CASSPGTYNEQFF.

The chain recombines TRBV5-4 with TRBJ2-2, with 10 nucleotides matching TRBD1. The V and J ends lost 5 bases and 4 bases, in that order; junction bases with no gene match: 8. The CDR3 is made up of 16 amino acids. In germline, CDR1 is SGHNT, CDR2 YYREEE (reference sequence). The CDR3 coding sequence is TGTGCCAGCAGTATCGGTAGGGACAGGGGCACCGGGGAGCTGTTTTTT. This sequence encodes CASSIGRDRGTGELFF. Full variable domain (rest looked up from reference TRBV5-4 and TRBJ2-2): ETGVTQSPTHLIKTRGQQVTLRCSSQSGHNTVSWYQQALGQGPQFIFQYYREEENGRGNFPPRFSGLQFPNYSSELNVNALELDDSALYLCASSIGRDRGTGELFFGEGSRLTVL.